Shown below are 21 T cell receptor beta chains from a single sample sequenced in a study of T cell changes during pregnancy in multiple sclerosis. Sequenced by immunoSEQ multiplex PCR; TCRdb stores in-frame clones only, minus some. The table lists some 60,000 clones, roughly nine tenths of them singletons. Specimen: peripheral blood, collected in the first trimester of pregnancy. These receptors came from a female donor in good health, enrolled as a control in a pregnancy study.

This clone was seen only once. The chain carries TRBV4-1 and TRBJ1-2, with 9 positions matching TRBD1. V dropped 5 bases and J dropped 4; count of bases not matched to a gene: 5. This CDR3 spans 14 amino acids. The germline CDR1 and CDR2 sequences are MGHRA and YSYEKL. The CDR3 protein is CASSTGQGPYGYTF. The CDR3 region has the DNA TGCGCCAGCAGCACGGGACAGGGACCCTATGGCTACACCTTC.

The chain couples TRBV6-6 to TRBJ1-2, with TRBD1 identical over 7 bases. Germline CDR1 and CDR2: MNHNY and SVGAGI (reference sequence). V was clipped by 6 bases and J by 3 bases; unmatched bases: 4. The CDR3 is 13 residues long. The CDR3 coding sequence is TGTGCCAGCAGCGCCGACAGGGACTATGGCTACACCTTC. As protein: CASSADRDYGYTF.

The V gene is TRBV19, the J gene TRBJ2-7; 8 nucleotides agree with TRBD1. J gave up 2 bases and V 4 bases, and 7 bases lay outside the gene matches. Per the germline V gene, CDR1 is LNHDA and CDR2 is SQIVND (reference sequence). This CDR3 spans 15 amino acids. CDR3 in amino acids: CASSTDPDRAYEQYF. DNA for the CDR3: TGTGCCAGTAGTACCGACCCGGACAGGGCCTACGAGCAGTACTTC.

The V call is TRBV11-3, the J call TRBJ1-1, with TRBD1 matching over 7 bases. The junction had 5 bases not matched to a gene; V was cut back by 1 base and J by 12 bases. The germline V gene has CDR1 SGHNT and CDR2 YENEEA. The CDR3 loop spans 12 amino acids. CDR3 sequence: CASSLGQGGTFF. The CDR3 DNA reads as TGTGCCAGCAGCTTAGGCCAGGGGGGAACTTTCTTT.

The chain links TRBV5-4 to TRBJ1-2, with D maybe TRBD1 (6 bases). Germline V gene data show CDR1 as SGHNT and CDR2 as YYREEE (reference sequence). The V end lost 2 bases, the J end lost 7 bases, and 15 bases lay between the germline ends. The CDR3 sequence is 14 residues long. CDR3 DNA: TGTGCCAGCAGCTTTTCAGGGGTAGAGTCTGGCTACACCTTC. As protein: CASSFSGVESGYTF.

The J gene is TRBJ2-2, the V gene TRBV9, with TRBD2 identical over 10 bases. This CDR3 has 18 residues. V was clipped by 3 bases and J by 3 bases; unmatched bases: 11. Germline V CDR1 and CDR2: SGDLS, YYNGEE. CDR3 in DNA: TGTGCCAGCAGCGCCCCCGGCTGGACTAGCGGATACACCGGGGAGCTGTTTTTT. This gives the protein CASSAPGWTSGYTGELFF.

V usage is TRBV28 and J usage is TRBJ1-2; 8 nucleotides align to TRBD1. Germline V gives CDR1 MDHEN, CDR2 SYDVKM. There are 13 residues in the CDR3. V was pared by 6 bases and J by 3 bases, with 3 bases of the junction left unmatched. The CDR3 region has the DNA TGTGCCAGCAGGACGACAGGGGACTATGGCTACACCTTC. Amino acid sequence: CASRTTGDYGYTF.

The CDR3 bases are TGCAGCGTTGAAGGTCAGAACTATGGCTACACCTTC. Its protein product is CSVEGQNYGYTF. The chain uses TRBV29-1 and TRBJ1-2; D is uncertain. This CDR3 is built from 12 residues. Germline CDR1 reads SQVTM; CDR2 reads ANQGSEA. V was clipped by 1 base and J by 2 bases, with 5 bases between them.

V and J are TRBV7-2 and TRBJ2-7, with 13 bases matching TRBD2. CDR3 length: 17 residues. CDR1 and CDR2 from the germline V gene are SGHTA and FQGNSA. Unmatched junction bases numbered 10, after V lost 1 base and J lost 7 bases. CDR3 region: CASSLGGTSGIAREQYF. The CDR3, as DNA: TGTGCCAGCAGCTTAGGGGGGACTAGCGGGATTGCCAGGGAGCAGTACTTC.

The DNA for the CDR3 is TGTGCCAGCAGCCTCGGACAGGGGCGATACGAGCAGTACTTC. This translates into CASSLGQGRYEQYF. V gene TRBV7-2 combines with J gene TRBJ2-7; TRBD1 matches 9 bases. CDR3 length: 14 amino acids. From germline, CDR1 is SGHTA and CDR2 FQGNSA. V shed 5 bases and J 4 bases; nucleotides not matched to a gene: 6.

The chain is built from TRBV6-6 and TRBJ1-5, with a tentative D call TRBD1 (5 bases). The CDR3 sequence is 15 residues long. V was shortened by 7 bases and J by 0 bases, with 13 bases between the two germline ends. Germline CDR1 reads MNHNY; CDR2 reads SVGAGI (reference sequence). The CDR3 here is CASNKGLDSNQPQHF. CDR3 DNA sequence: TGTGCCAGCAATAAGGGACTCGATAGCAATCAGCCCCAGCATTTT.

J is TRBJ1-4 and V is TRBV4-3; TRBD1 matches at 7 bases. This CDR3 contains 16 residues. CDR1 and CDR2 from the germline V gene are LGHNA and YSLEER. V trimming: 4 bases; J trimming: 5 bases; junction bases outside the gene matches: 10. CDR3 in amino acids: CASSLSGTAQNEKLFF. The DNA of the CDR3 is TGCGCCAGCAGCCTGTCCGGGACAGCACAAAATGAAAAACTGTTTTTT.

CDR3 protein: CASSRMGSTYEQYF. The CDR3 DNA reads TGTGCCAGCTCGCGAATGGGCTCTACCTACGAGCAGTACTTC. The chain carries TRBV18 and TRBJ2-7; D uncertain. Germline values: CDR1 KGHSH, CDR2 LQKENI. The CDR3 spans 14 residues. V was cut by 6 bases and J by 2 bases, with 14 bases left in between.

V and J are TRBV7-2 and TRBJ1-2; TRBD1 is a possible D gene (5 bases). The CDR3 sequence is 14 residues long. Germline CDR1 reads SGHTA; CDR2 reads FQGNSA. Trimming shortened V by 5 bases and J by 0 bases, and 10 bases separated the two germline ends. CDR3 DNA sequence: TGTGCCAGCAGCCAGGACACTTCTAACTATGGCTACACCTTC. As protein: CASSQDTSNYGYTF.

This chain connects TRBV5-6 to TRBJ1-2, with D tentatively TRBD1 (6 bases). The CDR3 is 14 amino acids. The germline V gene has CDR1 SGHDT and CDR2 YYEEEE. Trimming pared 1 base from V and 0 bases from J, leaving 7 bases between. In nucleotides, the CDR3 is TGTGCCAGCAGCTTGCCAGGGGCTAACTATGGCTACACCTTC. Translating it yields CASSLPGANYGYTF.

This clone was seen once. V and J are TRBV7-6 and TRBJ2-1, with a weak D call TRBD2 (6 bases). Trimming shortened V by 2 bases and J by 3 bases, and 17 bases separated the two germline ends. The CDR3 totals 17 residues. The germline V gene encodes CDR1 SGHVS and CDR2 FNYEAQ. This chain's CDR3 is CASSLYTSRGFYNEQFF. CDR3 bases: TGTGCCAGCAGCTTATACACTAGCCGTGGCTTCTACAATGAGCAGTTCTTC.

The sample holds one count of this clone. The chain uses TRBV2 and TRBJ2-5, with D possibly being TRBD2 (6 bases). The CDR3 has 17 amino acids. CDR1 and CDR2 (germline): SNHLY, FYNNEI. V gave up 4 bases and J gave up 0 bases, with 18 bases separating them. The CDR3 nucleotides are TGTGCCAGCAGTGGAGCTATGGCGGGGTTGTACCAAGAGACCCAGTACTTC. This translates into CASSGAMAGLYQETQYF.

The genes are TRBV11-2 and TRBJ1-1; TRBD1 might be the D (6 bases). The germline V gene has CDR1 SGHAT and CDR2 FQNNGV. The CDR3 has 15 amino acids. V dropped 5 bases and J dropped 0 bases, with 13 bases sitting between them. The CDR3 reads CASSNLGHLNTEAFF. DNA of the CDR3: TGTGCCAGCAGCAACTTGGGACACCTGAACACTGAAGCTTTCTTT. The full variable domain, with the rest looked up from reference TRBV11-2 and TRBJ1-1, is EAGVAQSPRYKIIEKRQSVAFWCNPISGHATLYWYQQILGQGPKLLIQFQNNGVVDDSQLPKDRFSAERLKGVDSTLKIQPAKLEDSAVYLCASSNLGHLNTEAFFGQGTRLTVV.

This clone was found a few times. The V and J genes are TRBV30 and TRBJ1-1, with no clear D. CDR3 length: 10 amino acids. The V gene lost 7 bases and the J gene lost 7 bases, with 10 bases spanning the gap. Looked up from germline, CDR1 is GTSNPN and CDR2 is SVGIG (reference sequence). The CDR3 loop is CASWFGEAFF. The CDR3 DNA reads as TGTGCCTCATGGTTCGGTGAAGCTTTCTTT.

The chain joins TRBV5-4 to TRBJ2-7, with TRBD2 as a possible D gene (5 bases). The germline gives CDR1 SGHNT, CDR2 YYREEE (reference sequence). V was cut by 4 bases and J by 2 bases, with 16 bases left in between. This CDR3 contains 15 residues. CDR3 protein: CASSPEATAPYEQYF. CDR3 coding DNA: TGTGCCAGCAGCCCGGAGGCCACCGCCCCCTACGAGCAGTACTTC.

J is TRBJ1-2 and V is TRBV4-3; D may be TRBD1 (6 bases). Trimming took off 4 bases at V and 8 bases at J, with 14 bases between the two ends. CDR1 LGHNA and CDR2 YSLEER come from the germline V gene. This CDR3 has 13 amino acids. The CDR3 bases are TGCGCCAGCAGCCCAGGGGCAGGGAGAGGCTACACCTTC. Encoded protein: CASSPGAGRGYTF.